This T cell receptor beta chain was obtained from a study of cytomegalovirus exposure and HLA in healthy donors. Clones were sequenced by immunoSEQ multiplex PCR, and TCRdb holds only the in-frame ones, with some missing. The data hold tens of thousands of clones, with around 89% observed a single time. This CDR3 is built from 13 residues. The V gene end was trimmed by 7 bases and the J gene end by 3 bases; junction bases not matched to a gene: 6. Per germline, CDR1 SQVTM and CDR2 ANQGSEA. The TCR sequence derives from a woman aged 18-29 years in good health and CMV-seronegative. The chain recombines TRBV29-1 with TRBJ2-5; the match to TRBD2 covers 9 bases. The sample consisted of PBMCs. DNA for the CDR3: TGCAGCGCCGAAAGACTAGCGGAAGAGACCCAGTACTTC. It codes for CSAERLAEETQYF.